This T cell receptor (beta chain) derives from a study of blood T cell repertoires in COVID-19. In the study overall: Italy, Spain and the United States were the sources of the convalescent and acute COVID-19 samples.

How the authors handled the data: How many nucleated cells were present was estimated from reference gene primer amplification. Assay: immunoSEQ multiplex PCR; the TCRdb copy retains only in-frame clones and omits some. D and trimming come from the DNA, and the V and J calls and clone size come from that table. There are 540,000 or so clones in the sample; around 90% occur only once, and roughly 7.3% lies in the top ten. The CDR3 runs to 15 residues. CDR1 is MDHEN, CDR2 SYDVKM, per germline. Between the trimmed V and J ends, which lost 6 bases and 4 bases, there was a span of 18 bases. Sequencing was done on a sample of peripheral blood. The rearrangement links TRBV28 to TRBJ1-2, with D possibly matching TRBD1 (6 bases). The source is a woman in her 50s with COVID-19, enrolled during active disease. CDR3 loop: CASSGLRTVAYGYTF. The DNA for the CDR3 is TGTGCCAGCAGCGGTCTACGGACAGTAGCCTATGGCTACACCTTC.